These 5 T cell receptor beta chains came from one sample sequenced in a study of shared clonotypes between healthy human individuals. Clones were read by immunoSEQ multiplex PCR, and TCRdb kept only the in-frame ones, dropping some. This table holds 2 million to 2.5 million clones, about 92% found once. The naive CD8 fraction comprised CD45RO-negative cells positively selected for CCR7 and excluded terminally differentiated effector memory CD45RA+ cells. Sequences were obtained from naive CD8+ T cells from PBMCs. The receptors derive from a man in his late teens or twenties in good health. Some clones in this sample may be carry-over from other donors' samples.

J is TRBJ2-7 and V is TRBV5-5, with TRBD1 identical over 10 bases. CDR1 is SGHKS and CDR2 is YYEKEE in the germline V gene (reference sequence). This CDR3 comprises 15 residues. The junction had 4 bases not matched to a gene; V was cut back by 2 bases and J by 2 bases. CDR3 region: CASSLGTGVTYEQYF. CDR3 DNA: TGTGCCAGCAGCTTAGGGACAGGGGTTACCTACGAGCAGTACTTC.

The count of this clone is one. V and J are TRBV27 and TRBJ2-7, with D possibly matching TRBD2 (7 bases). The CDR3 loop spans 17 amino acids. V was pared by 2 bases and J by 0 bases, with 17 bases between. Germline V gene lookup returns CDR1 MNHEY and CDR2 SMNVEV (reference sequence). Here the CDR3 DNA reads TGTGCCAGCAGTTTAACAGGGAGGGAATGGAGCTCCTACGAGCAGTACTTC. It codes for CASSLTGREWSSYEQYF.

V usage is TRBV27 and J usage is TRBJ2-1, with 12 bases fitting TRBD2. CDR3 length: 15 amino acids. Germline lookup yields CDR1 MNHEY and CDR2 SMNVEV (reference sequence). J lost 5 bases, V lost 6 bases, and 5 bases had no gene match. The CDR3 is CASSAGLAGNNEQFF. The CDR3 bases are TGTGCCAGCAGCGCGGGACTAGCGGGCAACAATGAGCAGTTCTTC.

The rearrangement links TRBV7-4 to TRBJ1-5; tentative D call: TRBD1 (6 bases). Germline CDR1 is SGHVT and CDR2 is SQSDAQ. V dropped 5 bases and J dropped 9 bases, with 14 bases sitting between them. The CDR3 runs to 13 residues. CDR3 DNA: TGTGCCAGCAGCCGGACAGTCCCCCGGCCCCAGCATTTT. This encodes CASSRTVPRPQHF.

This clone was seen just once. V is TRBV15 and J is TRBJ1-5, with D perhaps matching TRBD1 (5 bases). This CDR3 is built from 13 residues. Germline lookup yields CDR1 LNHNV and CDR2 YYDKDF (reference sequence). The V gene lost 5 bases and the J gene lost 7 bases, with 12 bases spanning the gap. CDR3 sequence (DNA): TGTGCCACCAGCGTAAGGGCAGGGCAGCCCCAGCATTTT. Protein: CATSVRAGQPQHF.